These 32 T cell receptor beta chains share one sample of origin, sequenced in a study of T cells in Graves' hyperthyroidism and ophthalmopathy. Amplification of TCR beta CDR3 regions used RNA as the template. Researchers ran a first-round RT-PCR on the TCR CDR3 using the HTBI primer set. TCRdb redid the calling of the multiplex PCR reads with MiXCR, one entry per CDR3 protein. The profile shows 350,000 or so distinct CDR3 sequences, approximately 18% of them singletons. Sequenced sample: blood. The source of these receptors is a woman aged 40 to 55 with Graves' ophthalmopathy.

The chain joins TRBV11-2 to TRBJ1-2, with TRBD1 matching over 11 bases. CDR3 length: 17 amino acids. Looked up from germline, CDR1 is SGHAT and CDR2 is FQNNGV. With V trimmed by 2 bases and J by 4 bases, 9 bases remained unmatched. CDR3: CASSLSPRTGGIYGYTF. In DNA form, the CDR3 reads TGTGCCAGCAGCTTATCACCCCGGACAGGGGGCATCTATGGCTACACCTTC.

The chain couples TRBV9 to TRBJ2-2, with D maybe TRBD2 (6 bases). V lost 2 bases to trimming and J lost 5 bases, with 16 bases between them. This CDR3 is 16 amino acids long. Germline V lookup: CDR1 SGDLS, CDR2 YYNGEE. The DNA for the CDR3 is TGTGCCAGCAGCGTTTGGGGGGATTTCGGGACCGGGGAGCTGTTTTTT. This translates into CASSVWGDFGTGELFF.

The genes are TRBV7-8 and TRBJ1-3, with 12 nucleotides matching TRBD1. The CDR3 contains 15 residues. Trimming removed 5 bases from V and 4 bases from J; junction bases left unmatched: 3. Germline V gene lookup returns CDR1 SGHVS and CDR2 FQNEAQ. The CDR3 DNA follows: TGTGCCAGCAGCGTCGGGACAGGGGGCGGAAACACCATATATTTT. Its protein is CASSVGTGGGNTIYF.

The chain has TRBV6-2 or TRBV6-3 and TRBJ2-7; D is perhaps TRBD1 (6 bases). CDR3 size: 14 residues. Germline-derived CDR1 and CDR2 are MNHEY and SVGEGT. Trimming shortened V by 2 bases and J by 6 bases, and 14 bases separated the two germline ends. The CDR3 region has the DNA TGTGCCAGCAGTTACGGGCAGGGGAAAGCCGAGCAGTACTTC. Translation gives CASSYGQGKAEQYF.

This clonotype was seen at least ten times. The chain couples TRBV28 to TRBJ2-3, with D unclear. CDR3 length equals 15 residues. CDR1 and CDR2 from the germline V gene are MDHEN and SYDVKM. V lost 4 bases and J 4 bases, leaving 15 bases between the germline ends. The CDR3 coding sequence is TGTGCCAGCAGTTCGAAACAGAGGTTTGCAGATACGCAGTATTTT. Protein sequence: CASSSKQRFADTQYF.

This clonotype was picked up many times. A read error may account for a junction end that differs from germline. CDR3 sequence reads: CASSRSDGAPHF. The DNA of the CDR3 is TGTGCCAGCAGCCGTTCGGACGGCGCTCCTCACTTC. This chain joins TRBV7-9 and TRBJ2-7; D is unresolved. This CDR3 is 12 amino acids long. Germline assignment: CDR1 SEHNR and CDR2 FQNEAQ (reference sequence). The variable domain in full, with the rest retrieved from reference TRBV7-9 and TRBJ2-7, is DTGVSQNPRHKITKRGQNVTFRCDPISEHNRLYWYRQTLGQGPEFLTYFQNEAQLEKSRLLSDRFSAERPKGSFSTLEIQRTEQGDSAMYLCASSRSDGAPHFGPGTRLTVT.

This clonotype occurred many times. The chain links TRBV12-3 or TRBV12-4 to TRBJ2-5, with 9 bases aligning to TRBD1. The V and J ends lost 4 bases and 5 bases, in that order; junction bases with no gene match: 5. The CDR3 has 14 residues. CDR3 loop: CASSWDRVRETQYF. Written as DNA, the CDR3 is TGTGCCAGCAGTTGGGACAGGGTACGGGAGACCCAGTACTTC.

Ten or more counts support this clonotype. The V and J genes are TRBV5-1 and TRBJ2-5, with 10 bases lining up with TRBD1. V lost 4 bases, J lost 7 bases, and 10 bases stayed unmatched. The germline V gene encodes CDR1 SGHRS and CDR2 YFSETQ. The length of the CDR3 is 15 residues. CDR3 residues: CASSVGTGALVTQYF. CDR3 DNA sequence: TGCGCCAGCAGCGTCGGGACAGGGGCGTTAGTGACCCAGTACTTC.

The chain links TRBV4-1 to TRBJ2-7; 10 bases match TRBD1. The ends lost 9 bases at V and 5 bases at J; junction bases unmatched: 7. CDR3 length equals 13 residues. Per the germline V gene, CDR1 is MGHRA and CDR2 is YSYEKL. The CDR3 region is CASAGTGDHEQYF. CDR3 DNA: TGCGCCAGTGCCGGGACAGGGGACCACGAGCAGTACTTC.

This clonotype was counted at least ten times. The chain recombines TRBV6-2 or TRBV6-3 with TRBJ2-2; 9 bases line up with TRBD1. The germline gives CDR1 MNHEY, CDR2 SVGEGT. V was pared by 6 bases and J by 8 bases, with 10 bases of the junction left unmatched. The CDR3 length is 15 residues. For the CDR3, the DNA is TGTGCCAGCAGCAATCGGGACAGGGTGTCTGGGGAGCTGTTTTTT. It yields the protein CASSNRDRVSGELFF.

The CDR3 DNA sequence: TGCAGTACTCCCGCGGCGGGGGGACTCTACGAGCAGTACTTC. Translated: CSTPAAGGLYEQYF. The chain uses TRBV20-1 and TRBJ2-7, with 8 bases that match TRBD2. J gave up 3 bases and V 8 bases, and 12 bases lay outside the gene matches. Germline V lookup: CDR1 DFQATT, CDR2 SNEGSKA (reference sequence). The CDR3 loop spans 14 amino acids.

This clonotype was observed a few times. CDR3 region: CASNPGPGVNQPQHF. The CDR3 coding sequence is TGTGCCAGTAATCCAGGTCCAGGGGTCAATCAGCCCCAGCATTTT. J is TRBJ1-5 and V is TRBV19; a weak D match, TRBD1 (6 bases). Germline CDR1 reads LNHDA; CDR2 reads SQIVND (reference sequence). The CDR3 is 15 residues long. The V gene lost 7 bases and the J gene lost 3 bases, with 16 bases spanning the gap.

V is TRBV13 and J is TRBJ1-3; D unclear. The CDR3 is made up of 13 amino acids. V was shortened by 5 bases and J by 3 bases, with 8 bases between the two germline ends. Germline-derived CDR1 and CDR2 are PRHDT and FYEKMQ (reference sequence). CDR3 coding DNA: TGTGCCAGCAGCCGGGGTCATGGAAACACCATATATTTT. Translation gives CASSRGHGNTIYF.

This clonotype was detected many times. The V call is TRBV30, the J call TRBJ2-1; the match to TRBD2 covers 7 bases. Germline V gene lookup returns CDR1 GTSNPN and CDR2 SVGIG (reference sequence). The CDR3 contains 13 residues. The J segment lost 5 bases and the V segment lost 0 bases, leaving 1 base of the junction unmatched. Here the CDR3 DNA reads TGTGCCTGGAGTGTAGGGACTAACAATGAGCAGTTCTTC. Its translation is CAWSVGTNNEQFF.

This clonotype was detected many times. As DNA, the CDR3 is TGTGCCAGTAGTATAAGTAGCGGGCTTGGCGAGCAGTACTTC. Protein sequence: CASSISSGLGEQYF. The chain has TRBV19 and TRBJ2-7, with 7 nucleotides matching TRBD2. CDR1 is LNHDA, CDR2 SQIVND, per germline (reference sequence). Germline trimming cut 2 bases from V and 6 bases from J; bases unmatched to any gene: 7. This CDR3 has 14 amino acids.

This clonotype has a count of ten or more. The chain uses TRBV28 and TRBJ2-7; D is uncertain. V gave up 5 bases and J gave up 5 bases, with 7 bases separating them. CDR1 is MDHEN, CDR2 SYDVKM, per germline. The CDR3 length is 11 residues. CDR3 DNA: TGTGCCAGCAGTAGAAAGCACGAGCAGTACTTC. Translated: CASSRKHEQYF.

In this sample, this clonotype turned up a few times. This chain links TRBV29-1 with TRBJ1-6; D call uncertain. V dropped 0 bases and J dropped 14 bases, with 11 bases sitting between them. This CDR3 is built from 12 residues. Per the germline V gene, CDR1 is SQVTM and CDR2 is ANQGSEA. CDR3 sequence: CSVEDLGSTLHF. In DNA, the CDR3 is TGCAGCGTTGAAGATTTGGGGAGCACCCTCCACTTT.

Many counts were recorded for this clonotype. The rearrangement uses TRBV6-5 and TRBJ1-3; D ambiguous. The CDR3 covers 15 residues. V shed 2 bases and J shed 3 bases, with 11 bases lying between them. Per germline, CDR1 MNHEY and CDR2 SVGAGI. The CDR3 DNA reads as TGTGCCAGCAGTTACGAGGGTATCGGTGGAAACACCATATATTTT. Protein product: CASSYEGIGGNTIYF.

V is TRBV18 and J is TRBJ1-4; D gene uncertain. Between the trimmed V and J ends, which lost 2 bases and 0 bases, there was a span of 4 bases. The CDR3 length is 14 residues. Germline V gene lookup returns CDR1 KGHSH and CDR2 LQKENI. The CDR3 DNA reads TGTGCCAGCTCACCATCTCCAACTAATGAAAAACTGTTTTTT. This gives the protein CASSPSPTNEKLFF.

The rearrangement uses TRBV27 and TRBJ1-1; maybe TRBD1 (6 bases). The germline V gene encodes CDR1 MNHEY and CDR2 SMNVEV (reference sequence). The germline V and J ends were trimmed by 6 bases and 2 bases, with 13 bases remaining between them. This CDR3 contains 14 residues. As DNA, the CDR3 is TGTGCCAGCAGGACAGGAAGGAGTAACACTGAAGCTTTCTTT. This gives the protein CASRTGRSNTEAFF.

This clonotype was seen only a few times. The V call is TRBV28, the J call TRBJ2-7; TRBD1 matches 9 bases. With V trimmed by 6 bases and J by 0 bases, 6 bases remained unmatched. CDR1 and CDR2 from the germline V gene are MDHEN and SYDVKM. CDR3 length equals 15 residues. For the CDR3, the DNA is TGTGCCAGCAGGTGGACAGGGGCGTCCTCCTACGAGCAGTACTTC. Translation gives CASRWTGASSYEQYF.

The CDR3 loop reads CASSQELTSGANVLTF. Written as DNA, the CDR3 is TGCGCCAGCAGCCAAGAACTCACCTCTGGGGCCAACGTCCTGACTTTC. V gene TRBV4-3 combines with J gene TRBJ2-6, with D unclear. V was cut by 0 bases and J by 0 bases, with 6 bases left in between. There are 16 residues in the CDR3. The germline V gene encodes CDR1 LGHNA and CDR2 YSLEER.

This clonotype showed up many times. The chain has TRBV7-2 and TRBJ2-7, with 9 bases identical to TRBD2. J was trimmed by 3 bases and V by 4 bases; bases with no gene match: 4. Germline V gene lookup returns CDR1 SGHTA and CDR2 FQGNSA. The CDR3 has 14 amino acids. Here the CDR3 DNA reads TGTGCCAGCAGCTCCCAGCGGGGGGACTACGAGCAGTACTTC. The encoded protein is CASSSQRGDYEQYF.

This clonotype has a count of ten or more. CDR3 amino acids: CASSLQGPDTEAFF. DNA of the CDR3: TGCGCCAGCAGCTTACAGGGACCGGACACTGAAGCTTTCTTT. The chain has TRBV5-1 and TRBJ1-1; perhaps TRBD1 as D (6 bases). CDR1 and CDR2 from the germline V gene are SGHRS and YFSETQ. The CDR3 length is 14 residues. Trimming pared 2 bases from V and 3 bases from J, leaving 11 bases between.

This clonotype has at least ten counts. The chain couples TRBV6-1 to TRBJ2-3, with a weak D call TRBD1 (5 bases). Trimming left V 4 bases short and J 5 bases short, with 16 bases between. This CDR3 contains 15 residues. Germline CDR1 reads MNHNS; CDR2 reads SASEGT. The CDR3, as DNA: TGTGCCAGCAGTGTAGGAAGGGGTCGCGGAGATACGCAGTATTTT. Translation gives CASSVGRGRGDTQYF.

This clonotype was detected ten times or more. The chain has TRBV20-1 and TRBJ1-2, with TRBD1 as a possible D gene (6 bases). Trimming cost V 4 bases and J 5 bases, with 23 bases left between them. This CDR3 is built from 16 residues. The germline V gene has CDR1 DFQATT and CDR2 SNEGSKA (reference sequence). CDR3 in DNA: TGCAGTGCTATTTCAGGGGCCACCGAGGATAGTTATGGCTACACCTTC. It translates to CSAISGATEDSYGYTF.

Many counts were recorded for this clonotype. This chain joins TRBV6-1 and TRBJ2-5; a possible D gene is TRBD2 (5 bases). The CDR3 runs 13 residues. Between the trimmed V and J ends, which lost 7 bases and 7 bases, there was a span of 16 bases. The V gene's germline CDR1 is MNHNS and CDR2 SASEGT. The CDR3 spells CASTRPDWGTQYF. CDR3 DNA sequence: TGTGCCAGCACCAGACCGGACTGGGGGACCCAGTACTTC.

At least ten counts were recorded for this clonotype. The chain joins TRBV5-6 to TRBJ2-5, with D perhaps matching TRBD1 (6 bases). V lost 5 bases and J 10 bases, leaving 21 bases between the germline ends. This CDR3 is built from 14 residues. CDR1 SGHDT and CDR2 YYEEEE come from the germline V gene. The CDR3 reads CASSLEQGLRDQYF. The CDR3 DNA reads TGTGCCAGCAGTCTTGAACAGGGCCTTCGGGACCAGTACTTC.

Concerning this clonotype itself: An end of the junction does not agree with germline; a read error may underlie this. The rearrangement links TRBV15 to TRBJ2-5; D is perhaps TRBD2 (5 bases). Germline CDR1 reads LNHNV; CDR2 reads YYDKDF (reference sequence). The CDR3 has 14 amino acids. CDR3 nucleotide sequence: TGTGCCACCAGAGGGAGACGAGGCCAAGAGACTCAGTACTTC. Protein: CATRGRRGQETQYF.

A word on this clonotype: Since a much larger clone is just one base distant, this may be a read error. CDR3 DNA sequence: TGTGCCAGCAGCTTAGATGCGCTAATTGACGCCTCCAATGAGCCCCAGCATTTT. Translation: CASSLDALIDASNEPQHF. This rearrangement joins TRBV11-2 to TRBJ1-5, with D uncertain. The CDR3 runs to 18 residues. CDR1 is SGHAT, CDR2 FQNNGV, per germline.

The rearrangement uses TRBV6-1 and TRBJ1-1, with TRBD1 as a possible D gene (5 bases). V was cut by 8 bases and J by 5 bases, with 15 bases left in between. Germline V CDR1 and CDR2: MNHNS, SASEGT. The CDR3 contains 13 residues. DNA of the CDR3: TGTGCCAGCTTTAAGGGGCTAGGGACTGAAGCTTTCTTT. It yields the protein CASFKGLGTEAFF.

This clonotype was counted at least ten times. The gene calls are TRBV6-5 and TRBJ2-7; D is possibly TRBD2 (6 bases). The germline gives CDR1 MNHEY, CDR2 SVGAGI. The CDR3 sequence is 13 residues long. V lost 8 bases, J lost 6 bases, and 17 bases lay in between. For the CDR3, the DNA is TGTGCCAGCGGCGGAGGGGTCAGGGCCGAGCAGTACTTC. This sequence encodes CASGGGVRAEQYF.